What follows is one T cell receptor beta chain and its context. Its antigen is not known. This sample was included in a study of T cell responses to AZD1222 COVID-19 vaccine. The V gene's germline CDR1 is SNHLY and CDR2 FYNNEI. This CDR3 spans 17 amino acids. The ends lost 6 bases at V and 0 bases at J; junction bases unmatched: 6. Study findings and constraints: Repertoire collection took place solely once the T cell response had peaked. Donors in the cohort were predominantly white British and more often female, and clonal diversity was possibly underestimated. At baseline, just 6 or 7 AZD1222 recipients tested seropositive. Unmutated variant regions reportedly attract nearly half of all spike-specific TCRs.

The method was immunoSEQ multiplex PCR; TCRdb's version includes in-frame clones alone and lacks a portion of them. The table includes under 150,000 clones, approximately 88% detected once. The clonotype originates from an adult in good health. The sequenced sample was peripheral blood, obtained on day 0 of MenACWY control vaccination. The rearrangement uses TRBV2 and TRBJ2-6; TRBD1 agrees at 9 bases. The chain's CDR3 is CASRDTGGRSGANVLTF. As DNA, the CDR3 is TGTGCCAGCAGGGATACAGGGGGCCGCTCTGGGGCCAACGTCCTGACTTTC.